Detailed here is one TCR beta chain. Its antigen specificity is not known. There are no base qualities to consult, and no much larger clone falls within one base. The immunoSEQ Assay, a bias-controlled multiplex PCR, was used to amplify TCRbeta CDR3 regions from genomic DNA. The study's processing was this. Within the assay, amplification of reference gene primers was used to estimate how many nucleated cells each sample contained. To quantify the absolute abundance of each unique TCRbeta CDR3 rearrangement, sequence reads were collapsed and filtered. For each sample, productive Simpson clonality was calculated as the square root of Simpson's diversity index across productive rearrangements. TCRdb provides this immuneACCESS table in a form limited to in-frame rearrangements. Some clones are lacking; in checked studies, under half of them reflect an unresolved V gene, and why the rest are absent is not known. D and trimming were read from the DNA, whereas the V and J calls and clone size are those reported in that table. The sample yields roughly 100,000 clones; less than 80% were counted once. 20% to 25% of the sample is in the top ten clones.

The CDR3 starts with the cysteine, ends with the phenylalanine, and has 15 residues. Of the read, only the CDR3 DNA is kept; its 45 bases are in frame from base 1. CDR1 and CDR2, looked up from the germline V gene, are SGHTA and FQGNSA. From V the trimming removes 5 bases and from J it removes 0 bases, while the gene matches leave 4 bases of the junction unaccounted for. The sample originates from a study of blood T cell repertoires in COVID-19 (dated by TCRdb to about 2020). Context from the whole study: Collaborator samples came from the United States, Italy and Spain and covered acute and convalescent phases of COVID-19. The sample metadata nearly always contained a de-identified subject ID, COVID-19 status, age in years and sex. Samples came from the ongoing ImmuneRACE study (first 160 participants) plus 1,254 subjects from 6 global collaborators. Where available, HLA class I and class II types were taken from metadata supplied by the sample provider and were not determined by assay-based typing. The repertoires were made available in a free public database intended to serve as a resource for research on the immune response to SARS-CoV-2. The material from the prospective study consisted of cDNA or gDNA derived from T cells, B-cell-depleted T cells, or PBMCs. The dataset comprised deeply sampled blood TCRbeta repertoires from subjects exposed to, actively infected with, or recovered from COVID-19. Broad study findings and their caveats: The quantity of clinical and demographic metadata differed by source and by participant and was supplied without curation.

The collaborating institutions used their own protocols to collect whole blood in K2EDTA tubes. Collaborator samples were shipped for TCRbeta analysis as frozen whole blood, isolated PBMCs, or DNA extracted from either sample type. The sample taken for sequencing was peripheral blood. The origin of this receptor is a man in his 70s with active or convalescent COVID-19. In this chain, TRBV7-2 is recombined with TRBJ1-5; 7 middle bases align to TRBD1. The DNA reads TGTGCCAGCAGCCAGGGACAGCTTAGCAATCAGCCCCAGCATTTT. Its translation reads: CASSQGQLSNQPQHF. The CDR3 plus the reference TRBV7-2 and TRBJ1-5 genes for the other parts give the full variable domain: GAGVSQSPSNKVTEKGKDVELRCDPISGHTALYWYRQSLGQGLEFLIYFQGNSAPDKSGLPSDRFSAERTGGSVSTLTIQRTQQEDSAVYLCASSQGQLSNQPQHFGDGTRLSIL.